The sequence of this TCR beta chain was determined in a study of T-cell memory formation after mild COVID-19. Findings and caveats of the study: What remained unconfirmed was the SARS-CoV-2 specificity of second-wave clones peaking on day 37.

The sample holds many counts of this clonotype. Its antigen is undetermined. TCRdb processed the 5' RACE reads anew with MiXCR; each CDR3 protein has one entry. The repertoire consists of about 420,000 distinct CDR3 sequences, with 23% occurring once and the leading ten covering around 14%. The V and J ends lost 4 bases and 0 bases, in that order; junction bases with no gene match: 4. The CDR3 loop spans 15 amino acids. CDR1 SGHRS and CDR2 YFSETQ come from the germline V gene. This receptor was identified in an adult woman who had mild COVID-19 (a few samples of this study predate the infection). Cell type and time point are not known. Sequenced: PBMCs or a T cell subset sorted from them (not recorded which). The rearrangement uses TRBV5-1 and TRBJ2-1; 7 bases line up with TRBD1. The CDR3: CASSRDRGSYNEQFF. CDR3 nucleotide sequence: TGCGCCAGCAGCCGGGACAGAGGCTCCTACAATGAGCAGTTCTTC.